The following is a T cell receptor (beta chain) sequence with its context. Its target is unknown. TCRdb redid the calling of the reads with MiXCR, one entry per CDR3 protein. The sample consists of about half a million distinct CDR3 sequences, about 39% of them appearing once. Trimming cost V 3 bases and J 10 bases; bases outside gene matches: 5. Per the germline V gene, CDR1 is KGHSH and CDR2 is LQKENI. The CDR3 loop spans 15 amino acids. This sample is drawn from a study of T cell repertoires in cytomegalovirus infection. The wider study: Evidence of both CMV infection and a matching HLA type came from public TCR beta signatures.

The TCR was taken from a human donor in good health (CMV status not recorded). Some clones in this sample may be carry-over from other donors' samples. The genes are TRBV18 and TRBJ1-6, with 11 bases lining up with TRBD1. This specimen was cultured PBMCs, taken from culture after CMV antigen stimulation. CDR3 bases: TGTGCCAGCTCACCTAGGACAGGGGGCGCCTCACCCCTCCACTTT. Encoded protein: CASSPRTGGASPLHF.